The 21 T cell receptor beta chains below were found in one sample sequenced in a study of metastatic and nonmetastatic thyroid tumors. The entire patient cohort was treatment-naive prior to thyroid surgery. TCRdb redid the clone calls on the PCR reads using MiXCR. This table has 15,000 to 20,000 clones, around 30% appearing once. The sequenced sample was tumor tissue. The source is a female donor with papillary thyroid cancer or a benign thyroid nodule (not recorded which). Some clones in this sample may be carry-over from other donors' samples.

This clone was picked up many times. The chain combines TRBV6-6 with TRBJ2-7; D is unresolved. CDR1 is MNHNY, CDR2 SVGAGI, per germline (reference sequence). This CDR3 has 13 amino acids. Between the trimmed V and J ends, which lost 2 bases and 0 bases, there was a span of 5 bases. The CDR3 is CASSYGVSYEQYF. In DNA form, the CDR3 reads TGTGCCAGCAGTTACGGGGTCTCCTACGAGCAGTACTTC.

Within the sample, this clone is medium-sized. The rearrangement links TRBV9 to TRBJ2-5; 12 bases are shared with TRBD2. The V and J ends lost 3 bases and 3 bases, in that order; junction bases with no gene match: 0. The germline V gene has CDR1 SGDLS and CDR2 YYNGEE. The length of the CDR3 is 14 residues. The CDR3 protein is CASSGTSGKETQYF. In nucleotides, the CDR3 is TGTGCCAGCAGCGGGACTAGCGGGAAAGAGACCCAGTACTTC.

This clone was observed a few times. The rearrangement uses TRBV28 and TRBJ2-7; D gene uncertain. V lost 7 bases and J 1 base, leaving 5 bases between the germline ends. The germline V gene has CDR1 MDHEN and CDR2 SYDVKM. The CDR3 runs to 11 residues. The DNA for the CDR3 is TGTGCCAGCACCGGATCCTACGAGCAGTACTTC. Protein: CASTGSYEQYF.

This clone was seen many times. The gene calls are TRBV20-1 and TRBJ1-5; D gene uncertain. The V gene's germline CDR1 is DFQATT and CDR2 SNEGSKA (reference sequence). CDR3 length: 13 amino acids. Trimming removed 0 bases at V and 4 bases at J, with 7 bases between. This chain's CDR3 is CSARDQTNQPQHF. CDR3 bases: TGCAGTGCTAGAGATCAAACGAATCAGCCCCAGCATTTT.

By sample fraction, this clone is medium-sized. The V gene is TRBV27, the J gene TRBJ2-7; 14 bases are a match to TRBD2. V gave up 5 bases and J gave up 3 bases; unmatched junction bases: 3. This CDR3 region has 15 residues. CDR1 is MNHEY, CDR2 SMNVEV, per germline (reference sequence). CDR3 sequence (DNA): TGTGCCAGCAGTAGGGGACTAGCGGGAGTCTACGAGCAGTACTTC. It translates to CASSRGLAGVYEQYF.

This clone showed up many times. This chain joins TRBV19 and TRBJ2-7; possibly TRBD2 for D (6 bases). Germline lookup yields CDR1 LNHDA and CDR2 SQIVND (reference sequence). This CDR3 comprises 14 residues. Trimming removed 3 bases from V and 4 bases from J, with 13 bases in between. DNA of the CDR3: TGTGCCAGTAGTATGGCGGGATCAAATTACGAGCAGTACTTC. Protein product: CASSMAGSNYEQYF.

A note on this clone: One junction end disagrees with the germline gene, perhaps due to a read error. This chain links TRBV5-1 with TRBJ2-1; 7 bases map to TRBD2. Germline values: CDR1 SGHRS, CDR2 YFSETQ. The CDR3 loop spans 14 amino acids. The DNA of the CDR3 is TGCGCCAGCAGCTTGTTTCGGGAGGATGCCGAGCGGTTCTTC. This codes for CASSLFREDAERFF.

By its share, this clone is medium-sized (0.01 to 0.1%). The chain carries TRBV28 and TRBJ1-1; tentatively, D is TRBD1 (6 bases). V was clipped by 5 bases and J by 7 bases, with 14 bases between them. This CDR3 spans 13 amino acids. Germline CDR1 and CDR2: MDHEN and SYDVKM. The CDR3: CASSPRGQVEAFF. The DNA for the CDR3 is TGTGCCAGCAGTCCTCGGGGGCAGGTTGAAGCTTTCTTT.

This clone showed up many times. The CDR3 DNA reads as TGTGCCAGCACGCCACTAGCGGGCAACACAGATACGCAGTATTTT. This sequence encodes CASTPLAGNTDTQYF. The chain carries TRBV2 and TRBJ2-3; 9 bases map to TRBD2. The length of the CDR3 is 15 residues. J gave up 2 bases and V 7 bases, and 7 bases lay outside the gene matches. Per the germline V gene, CDR1 is SNHLY and CDR2 is FYNNEI.

This clone was counted many times. The chain links TRBV12-3 or TRBV12-4 to TRBJ1-1, with TRBD1 matching 8 bases. V trimming: 4 bases; J trimming: 6 bases; junction bases outside the gene matches: 4. The CDR3 consists of 13 residues. In DNA, the CDR3 is TGTGCCAGCAGTTATACGGACAGGGCTGAAGCTTTCTTT. Its protein product is CASSYTDRAEAFF.

The gene calls are TRBV30 and TRBJ2-7; a weak D match, TRBD1 (6 bases). The CDR3 covers 13 residues. Trimming took off 2 bases at V and 2 bases at J, with 10 bases between the two ends. Germline CDR1 reads GTSNPN; CDR2 reads SVGIG (reference sequence). The CDR3 protein is CAWSKKGAYEQYF. The CDR3 bases are TGTGCCTGGAGTAAGAAGGGGGCCTACGAGCAGTACTTC.

About this clone itself: At one boundary the junction diverges from the germline segment, which might be a read error. The chain has TRBV10-3 and TRBJ1-2; D gene unclear. Looked up from germline, CDR1 is ENHRY and CDR2 is SYGVKD. The CDR3 covers 13 residues. The DNA for the CDR3 is TGTGTCATCAGTGAGTCACCGCCGGAGCCCTACACCTTC. Translated: CVISESPPEPYTF.

Turning to this clone: At one boundary the junction diverges from the germline segment, which might be a read error. V is TRBV12-3 or TRBV12-4 and J is TRBJ2-7; D not certain. The CDR3 has 11 residues. The CDR3 spells CTSSLFLEQYF. The CDR3 DNA sequence: TGTACCAGCAGCCTCTTCCTCGAGCAGTACTTC.

The genes are TRBV12-3 or TRBV12-4 and TRBJ1-3; no clear D. This CDR3 has 15 residues. V lost 6 bases to trimming and J lost 3 bases, with 15 bases between them. CDR3 bases: TGTGCCAGCAGAGAACACGTGGCGGGTGGAAACACCATATATTTT. This sequence encodes CASREHVAGGNTIYF.

Comment on this clone: With a much larger clone just one base away, this may be a read error. The J gene is TRBJ1-1, the V gene TRBV7-3; D unresolved. CDR3 length equals 15 residues. The germline gives CDR1 SGHTA, CDR2 FQGTGA. CDR3 protein: CASSLDPLMNTEAFF. The DNA for the CDR3 is TGTGCCAGCAGCTTAGATCCGCTGATGAACACCGAAGCTTTCTTT.

This clone was seen many times. The genes are TRBV19 and TRBJ1-2, with D unresolved. The CDR3 sequence is 14 residues long. V lost 1 base to trimming and J lost 4 bases, with 10 bases between them. CDR1 is LNHDA, CDR2 SQIVND, per germline (reference sequence). Written as DNA, the CDR3 is TGTGCCAGTAGTATAGCGCACAGTAGCTATGGCTACACCTTC. This sequence encodes CASSIAHSSYGYTF.

The CDR3 DNA reads as TGCGCCAGTATCTTGGAGGGGTTATCAGCTTTCTTT. Its translation: CASILEGLSAFF. The chain recombines TRBV5-1 with TRBJ1-1, with D maybe TRBD1 (5 bases). V lost 8 bases, J lost 10 bases, and 18 bases lay in between. The V gene's germline CDR1 is SGHRS and CDR2 YFSETQ. This CDR3 is built from 12 residues.

By sample share, this clone is medium-sized. The V gene is TRBV10-1, the J gene TRBJ2-7, with TRBD1 identical over 9 bases. Germline CDR1 is WNHNN and CDR2 is SYGVQD (reference sequence). The V and J ends lost 3 bases and 5 bases, in that order; junction bases with no gene match: 5. There are 14 residues in the CDR3. The CDR3 DNA follows: TGCGCCAGCAGTGACCTGGGACAGGGAAACGAGCAGTACTTC. Protein product: CASSDLGQGNEQYF.

This rearrangement joins TRBV18 to TRBJ1-1; TRBD1 might be the D (6 bases). The CDR3 is 14 amino acids. Germline V gene sequence: CDR1 KGHSH, CDR2 LQKENI. The V end lost 4 bases, the J end lost 0 bases, and 9 bases lay between the germline ends. CDR3 amino acids: CASSLDRMNTEAFF. CDR3 coding DNA: TGTGCCAGCTCACTAGACAGGATGAACACTGAAGCTTTCTTT.

J is TRBJ2-7 and V is TRBV20-1, with 10 nucleotides matching TRBD1. With V trimmed by 5 bases and J by 0 bases, 7 bases remained unmatched. CDR1 and CDR2 from the germline V gene are DFQATT and SNEGSKA (reference sequence). This CDR3 is built from 15 residues. The CDR3 coding sequence is TGCAGTGCTTCCGGGACAGGGGCGACCTCCTACGAGCAGTACTTC. Amino acids: CSASGTGATSYEQYF.

This clone was seen many times. The junction departs from the called germline gene at one end, perhaps through a read error. The V gene is TRBV20-1, the J gene TRBJ2-7; D unresolved. The germline V gene has CDR1 DFQATT and CDR2 SNEGSKA (reference sequence). The CDR3 spans 12 residues. CDR3 in amino acids: CSARDGPGTHPF. CDR3 bases: TGCAGTGCTAGAGATGGTCCCGGAACCCATCCATTC.